One TCR beta chain is described in this entry. It has no known antigen specificity. Per-base quality was not reported, and no clone a single base away is much larger than it. The data were obtained in a study of somatic mutations in cytotoxic T cells in rheumatoid arthritis (dated by TCRdb to the late 2010s). Turning to the overall study: A FACSAria II or Sony SH800 was used to flow-sort some V beta antibody-stained T-cell populations at nearly 100% purity, and TCRB sequencing was also done on sorted V beta1+ cells. To characterize clonality, the study used TCRB deep sequencing while asking whether somatic mutations are carried by expanded CD8+ T-cell clones in newly diagnosed, untreated rheumatoid arthritis. TCRB deep sequencing covered some 65 patients with rheumatoid arthritis along with 15 to 25 healthy controls. Median age was essentially the same in the patient group and the control group. The research as a whole found: The finding that TRBV07 was slightly underrepresented in patients was left unadjusted for multiple comparisons. CD8+ T-cell clonality did not differ significantly between rheumatoid arthritis patients and age-matched healthy controls. The largest CD8+ clone made up more than 20% of CD8+ cells in about an eighth of the roughly 65 patients, and blood and synovial fluid shared several identical CD8+ TCRB sequences. It was unknown which antigens the expanded CD8+ clones targeted, and their absence from virus-specific databases did not exclude viral specificity. Healthy controls showed no age-related increase in CD8+ clonality, whereas patients did (Spearman r ≈ 0.47).

The junction carries 8 bases between V and J, which are trimmed by 6 bases and 2 bases respectively. The CDR3 holds 12 amino acids from the cysteine to the phenylalanine. CDR3 DNA is the only sequence kept; it has 36 bases, read in frame from the first base. Taken from the germline V gene (reference sequence), the CDR1 and CDR2 loops are MNHNY and SVGAGI. Buffy coats from about 22 blood donors served as healthy controls, a group that was 55% female with a median age of roughly 61 years (range roughly 21-70). Positive magnetic bead selection on an AutoMACS was used to isolate CD4+ and CD8+ cells, with flow cytometry used to check purity. Ficoll-Paque PLUS density gradient separation was used to isolate peripheral blood mononuclear cells. Using Nucleospin Tissue or Tissue XS kits, DNA was extracted from CD4-enriched, CD8-enriched or PBMC samples, with quantification by a Qubit 2.0 fluorometer. Sequencing of TCRB CDR3 was done on genomic DNA with the immunoSEQ assay. From the authors' description of their analysis: Analyses were restricted to productive TCRB rearrangements. Defining a clone by its unique TCRB CDR3 sequence, the study calculated clonality as a productive clonality index derived from Shannon entropy. To calculate repertoire overlap between two samples, the template counts of each clone were considered relative to each sample's total templates. V-gene usage measured by flow cytometry correlated with TCRB sequencing V-gene usage, with a Spearman r of around 0.62. The source is immuneACCESS, and TCRdb retained only in-frame sequences with V and J called. Part of the clones is not carried over; for the studies checked, unresolved V genes explain less than half of this, and the remainder is unexplained. The D gene and trimming were derived from the DNA, and the V and J assignments and clone size from that table. Counted in this sample were approximately 20,000 clones; about four fifths of them appeared once. About 10% of the sample is held by the ten biggest clonotypes.

The sequencing input was CD8+ T cells sorted from blood. This clonotype was obtained from a woman in her forties or fifties in good health. The V and J segments used are TRBV6-6 and TRBJ2-7; a confident D gene designation cannot be given. In nucleotides, the sequence is TGTGCCAGCAGCTCTCGTACCTACGAGCAGTACTTC. Its translation is CASSSRTYEQYF.